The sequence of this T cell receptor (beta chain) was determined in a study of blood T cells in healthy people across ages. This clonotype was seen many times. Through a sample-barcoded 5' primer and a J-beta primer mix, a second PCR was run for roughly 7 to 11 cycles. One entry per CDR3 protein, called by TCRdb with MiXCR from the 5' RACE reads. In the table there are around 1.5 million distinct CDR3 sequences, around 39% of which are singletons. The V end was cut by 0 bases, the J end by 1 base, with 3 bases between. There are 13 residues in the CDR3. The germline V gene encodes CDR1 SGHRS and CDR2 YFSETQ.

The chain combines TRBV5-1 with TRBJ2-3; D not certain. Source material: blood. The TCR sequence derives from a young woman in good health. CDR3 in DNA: TGCGCCAGCAGCTTGGAACGCACAGATACGCAGTATTTT. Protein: CASSLERTDTQYF.